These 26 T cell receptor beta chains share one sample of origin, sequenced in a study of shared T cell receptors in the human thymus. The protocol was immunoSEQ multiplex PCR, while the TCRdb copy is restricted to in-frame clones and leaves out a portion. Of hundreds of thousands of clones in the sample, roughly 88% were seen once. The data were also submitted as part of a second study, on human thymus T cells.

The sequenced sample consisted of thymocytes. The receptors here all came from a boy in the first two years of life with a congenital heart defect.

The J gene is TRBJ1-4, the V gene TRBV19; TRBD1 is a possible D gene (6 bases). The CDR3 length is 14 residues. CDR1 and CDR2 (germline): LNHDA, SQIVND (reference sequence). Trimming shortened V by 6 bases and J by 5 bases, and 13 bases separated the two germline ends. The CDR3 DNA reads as TGTGCCAGTAGAAGGGGGGGAGAGAATGAAAAACTGTTTTTT. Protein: CASRRGGENEKLFF.

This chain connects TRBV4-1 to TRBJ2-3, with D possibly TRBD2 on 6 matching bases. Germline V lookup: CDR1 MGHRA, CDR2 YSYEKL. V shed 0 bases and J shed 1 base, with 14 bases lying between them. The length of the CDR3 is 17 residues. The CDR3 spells CASSQDPPSSGTDTQYF. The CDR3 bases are TGCGCCAGCAGCCAAGATCCCCCCTCTAGCGGCACAGATACGCAGTATTTT.

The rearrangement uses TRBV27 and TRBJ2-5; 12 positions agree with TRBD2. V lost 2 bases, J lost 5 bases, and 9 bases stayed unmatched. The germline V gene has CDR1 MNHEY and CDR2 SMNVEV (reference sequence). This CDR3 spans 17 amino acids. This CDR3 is CASSLVLAGGPGETQYF. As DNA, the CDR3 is TGTGCCAGCAGTTTAGTCCTAGCGGGAGGGCCTGGGGAGACCCAGTACTTC.

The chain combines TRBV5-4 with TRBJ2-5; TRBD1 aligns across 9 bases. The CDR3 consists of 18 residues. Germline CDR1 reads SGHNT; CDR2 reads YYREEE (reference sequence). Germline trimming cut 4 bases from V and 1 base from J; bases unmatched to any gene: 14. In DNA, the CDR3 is TGTGCCAGCAGCACTAACCCCCTGCCGGACAGGGGCCAAGAGACCCAGTACTTC. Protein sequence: CASSTNPLPDRGQETQYF.

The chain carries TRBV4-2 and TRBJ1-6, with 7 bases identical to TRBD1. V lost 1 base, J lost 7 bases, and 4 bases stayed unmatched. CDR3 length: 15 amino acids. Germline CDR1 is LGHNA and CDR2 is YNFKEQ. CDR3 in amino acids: CASSQGQGQNSPLHF. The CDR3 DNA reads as TGTGCCAGCAGCCAAGGACAGGGTCAAAATTCACCCCTCCACTTT.

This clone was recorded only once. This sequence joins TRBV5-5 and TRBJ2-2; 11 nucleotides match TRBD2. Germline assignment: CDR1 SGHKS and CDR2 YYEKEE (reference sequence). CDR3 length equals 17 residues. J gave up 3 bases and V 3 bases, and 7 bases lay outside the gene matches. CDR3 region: CASSYTGTSGYTGELFF. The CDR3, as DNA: TGTGCCAGCAGCTACACCGGGACTAGCGGTTACACCGGGGAGCTGTTTTTT.

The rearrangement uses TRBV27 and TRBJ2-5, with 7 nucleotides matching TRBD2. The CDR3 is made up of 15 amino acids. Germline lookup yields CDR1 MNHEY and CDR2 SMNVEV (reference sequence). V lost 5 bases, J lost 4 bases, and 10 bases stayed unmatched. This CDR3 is CASSPWTSARETQYF. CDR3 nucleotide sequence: TGTGCCAGCAGTCCGTGGACTAGTGCTCGAGAGACCCAGTACTTC.

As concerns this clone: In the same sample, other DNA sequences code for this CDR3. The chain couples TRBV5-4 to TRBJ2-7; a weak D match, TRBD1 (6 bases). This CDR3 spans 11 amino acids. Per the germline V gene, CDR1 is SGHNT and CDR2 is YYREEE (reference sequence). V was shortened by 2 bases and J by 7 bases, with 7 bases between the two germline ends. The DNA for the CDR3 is TGTGCCAGCAGCTTTAGGGGGGAGCAGTACTTC. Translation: CASSFRGEQYF. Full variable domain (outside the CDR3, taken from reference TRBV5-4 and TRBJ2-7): ETGVTQSPTHLIKTRGQQVTLRCSSQSGHNTVSWYQQALGQGPQFIFQYYREEENGRGNFPPRFSGLQFPNYSSELNVNALELDDSALYLCASSFRGEQYFGPGTRLTVT.

The CDR3 is CASSQGYWTGTNDEQFF. CDR3 in DNA: TGCGCCAGCAGCCAAGGCTATTGGACAGGGACGAACGATGAGCAGTTCTTC. This chain joins TRBV4-1 and TRBJ2-1, with TRBD1 identical over 8 bases. Trimming took 1 base from V and 8 from J; bases not matched to a gene: 13. This CDR3 spans 17 amino acids. Per the germline V gene, CDR1 is MGHRA and CDR2 is YSYEKL.

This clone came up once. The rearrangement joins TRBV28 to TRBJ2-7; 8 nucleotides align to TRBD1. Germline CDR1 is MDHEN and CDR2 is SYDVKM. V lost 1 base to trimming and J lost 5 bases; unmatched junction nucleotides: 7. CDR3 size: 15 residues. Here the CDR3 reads CASSLLAGGYHEQYF. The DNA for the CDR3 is TGTGCCAGCAGTTTATTGGCAGGGGGCTATCACGAGCAGTACTTC.

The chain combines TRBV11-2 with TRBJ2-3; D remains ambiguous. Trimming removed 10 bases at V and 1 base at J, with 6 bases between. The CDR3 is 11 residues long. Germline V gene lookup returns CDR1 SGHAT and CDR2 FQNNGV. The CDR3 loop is CATSGTDTQYF. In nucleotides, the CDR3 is TGTGCCACCTCGGGCACAGATACGCAGTATTTT.

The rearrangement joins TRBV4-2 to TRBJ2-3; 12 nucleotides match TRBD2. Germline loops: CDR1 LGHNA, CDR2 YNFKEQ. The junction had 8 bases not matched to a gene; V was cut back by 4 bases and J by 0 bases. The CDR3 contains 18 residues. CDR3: CASSPGLAGSPSTDTQYF. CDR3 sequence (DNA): TGTGCCAGCAGCCCCGGACTAGCGGGATCCCCTAGCACAGATACGCAGTATTTT.

The CDR3 region has the DNA TGTGCCAGCAGTTTATACCCGGGACAGGGCACAGATACGCAGTATTTT. It specifies CASSLYPGQGTDTQYF. This sequence joins TRBV27 and TRBJ2-3; 8 nucleotides agree with TRBD1. With V trimmed by 1 base and J by 1 base, 4 bases remained unmatched. Germline lookup yields CDR1 MNHEY and CDR2 SMNVEV (reference sequence). This CDR3 spans 16 amino acids.

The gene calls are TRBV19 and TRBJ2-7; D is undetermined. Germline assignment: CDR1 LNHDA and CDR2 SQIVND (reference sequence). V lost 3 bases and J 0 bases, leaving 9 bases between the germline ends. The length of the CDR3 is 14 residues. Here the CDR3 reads CASSMYAASYEQYF. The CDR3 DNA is TGTGCCAGTAGTATGTACGCGGCCTCCTACGAGCAGTACTTC.

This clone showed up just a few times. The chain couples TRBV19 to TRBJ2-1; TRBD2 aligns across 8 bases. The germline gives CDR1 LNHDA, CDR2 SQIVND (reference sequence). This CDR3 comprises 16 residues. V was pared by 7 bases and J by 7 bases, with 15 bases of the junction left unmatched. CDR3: CASIGGTVTSANEQFF. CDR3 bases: TGTGCCAGTATAGGGGGTACGGTGACTAGCGCGAATGAGCAGTTCTTC.

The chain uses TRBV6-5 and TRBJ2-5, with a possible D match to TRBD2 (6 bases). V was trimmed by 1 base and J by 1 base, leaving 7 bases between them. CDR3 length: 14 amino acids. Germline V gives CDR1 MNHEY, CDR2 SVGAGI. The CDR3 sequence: CASSYLEGQETQYF. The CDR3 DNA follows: TGTGCCAGCAGTTACTTGGAGGGCCAAGAGACCCAGTACTTC.

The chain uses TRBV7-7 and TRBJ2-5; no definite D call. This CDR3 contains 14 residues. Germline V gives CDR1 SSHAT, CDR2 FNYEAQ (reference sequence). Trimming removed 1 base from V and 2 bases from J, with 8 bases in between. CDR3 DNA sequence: TGTGCCAGCAGCTTAGTGCCAGATCAAGAGACCCAGTACTTC. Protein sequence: CASSLVPDQETQYF.

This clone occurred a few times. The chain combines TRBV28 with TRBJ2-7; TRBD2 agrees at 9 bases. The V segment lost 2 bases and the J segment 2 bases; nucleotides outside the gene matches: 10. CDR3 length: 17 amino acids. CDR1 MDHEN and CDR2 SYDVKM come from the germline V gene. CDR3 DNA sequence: TGTGCCAGCAGTTTAGTGACGGCGGGAGGGGGCCCCTACGAGCAGTACTTC. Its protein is CASSLVTAGGGPYEQYF.

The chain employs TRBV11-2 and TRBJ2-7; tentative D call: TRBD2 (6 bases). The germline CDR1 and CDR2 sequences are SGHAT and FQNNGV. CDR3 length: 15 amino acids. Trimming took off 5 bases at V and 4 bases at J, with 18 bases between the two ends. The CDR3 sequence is CASSLWGDDYYEQYF. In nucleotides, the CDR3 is TGTGCCAGCAGCCTATGGGGGGACGACTATTACGAGCAGTACTTC.

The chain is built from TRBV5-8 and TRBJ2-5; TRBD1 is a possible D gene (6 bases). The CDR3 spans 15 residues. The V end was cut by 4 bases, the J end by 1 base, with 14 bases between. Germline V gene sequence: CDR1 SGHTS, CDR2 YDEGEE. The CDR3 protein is CASSPSPRGQETQYF. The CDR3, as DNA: TGTGCCAGCAGCCCATCCCCCAGGGGCCAAGAGACCCAGTACTTC.

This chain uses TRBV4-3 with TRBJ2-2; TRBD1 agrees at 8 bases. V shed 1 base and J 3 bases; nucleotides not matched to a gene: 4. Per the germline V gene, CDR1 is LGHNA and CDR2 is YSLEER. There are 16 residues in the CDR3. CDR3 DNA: TGCGCCAGCAGCCAAGGACAGGGGCCCCACACCGGGGAGCTGTTTTTT. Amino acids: CASSQGQGPHTGELFF.

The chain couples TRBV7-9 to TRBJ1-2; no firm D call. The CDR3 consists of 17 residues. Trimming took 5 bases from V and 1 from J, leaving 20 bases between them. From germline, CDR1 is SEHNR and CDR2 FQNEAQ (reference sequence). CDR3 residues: CASSPKNYYGSNYGYTF. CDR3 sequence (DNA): TGTGCCAGCAGCCCCAAGAATTATTATGGCAGTAACTATGGCTACACCTTC.

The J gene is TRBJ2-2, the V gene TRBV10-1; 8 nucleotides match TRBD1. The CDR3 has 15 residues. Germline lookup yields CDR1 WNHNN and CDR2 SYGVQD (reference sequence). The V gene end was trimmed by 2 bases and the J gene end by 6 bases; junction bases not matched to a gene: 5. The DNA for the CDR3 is TGCGCCAGCAGTGAGGAGGACAGGGTTTCCGGGGAGCTGTTTTTT. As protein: CASSEEDRVSGELFF.

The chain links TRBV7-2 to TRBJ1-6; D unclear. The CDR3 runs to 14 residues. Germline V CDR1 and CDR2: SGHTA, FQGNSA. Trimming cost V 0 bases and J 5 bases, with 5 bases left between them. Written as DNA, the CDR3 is TGTGCCAGCAGCTTAGCCAGAAATAATTCACCCCTCCACTTT. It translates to CASSLARNNSPLHF.

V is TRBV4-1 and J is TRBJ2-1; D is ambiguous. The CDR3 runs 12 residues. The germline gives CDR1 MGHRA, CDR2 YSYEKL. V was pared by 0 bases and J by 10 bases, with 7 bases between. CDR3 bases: TGCGCCAGCAGCCAAGAAAGCCGGGAGCAGTTCTTC. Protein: CASSQESREQFF.

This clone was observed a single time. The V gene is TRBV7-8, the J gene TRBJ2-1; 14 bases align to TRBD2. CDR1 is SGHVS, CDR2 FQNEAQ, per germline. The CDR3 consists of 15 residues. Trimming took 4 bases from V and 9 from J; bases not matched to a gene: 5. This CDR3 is CASSYGTSGSREQFF. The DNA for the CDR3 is TGTGCCAGCAGCTATGGGACTAGCGGGAGTCGTGAGCAGTTCTTC.